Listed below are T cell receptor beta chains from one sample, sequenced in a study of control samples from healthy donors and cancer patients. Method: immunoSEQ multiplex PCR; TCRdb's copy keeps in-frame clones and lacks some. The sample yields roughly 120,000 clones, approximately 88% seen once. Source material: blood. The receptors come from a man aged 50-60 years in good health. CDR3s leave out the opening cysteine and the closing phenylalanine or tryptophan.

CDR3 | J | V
AWRGRGGWANVLT | TRBJ2-6 | TRBV30
ASGGQDFYGYT | TRBJ1-2 | TRBV2
ASSLSGGGGYT | TRBJ1-2 | TRBV27
ASPAWGLAGVSQQY | TRBJ2-7 | TRBV5-8
ASSIDRGLRLGYT | TRBJ1-2 | TRBV7-8
ASSKTGTGSSYNSPLH | TRBJ1-6 | TRBV9
ASSLTGPSYEQY | TRBJ2-7 | TRBV5-6
ASSVSLAGSGETQY | TRBJ2-5 | TRBV9
ASSLNRGTGELF | TRBJ2-2 | TRBV5-1
ASSFTETQY | TRBJ2-5 | TRBV7-8
SASGIQLNTEAF | TRBJ1-1 | TRBV20-1
ASSLPGTGANVLT | TRBJ2-6 | TRBV5-4
ASAGTGKTNEKLF | TRBJ1-4 | TRBV19
ASSQDQGLLTNYGYT | TRBJ1-2 | TRBV4-1
ASSRGGNYGYT | TRBJ1-2 | TRBV11-2
ASSLGQQETQY | TRBJ2-5 | TRBV11-1
ASSPSSSGNTIY | TRBJ1-3 | TRBV19
ASSQEEGRNEKLF | TRBJ1-4 | TRBV4-3
ASSQDPGAEAF | TRBJ1-1 | TRBV3-1/TRBV3-2
ASSLSGFTDTQY | TRBJ2-3 | TRBV5-4
ASSLVGRGDQPQH | TRBJ1-5 | TRBV7-2
ASSQGAGDKAF | TRBJ1-1 | TRBV3-1/TRBV3-2
ASSQYQGSGANVLT | TRBJ2-6 | TRBV4-1
ASSQAVRDSNYGYT | TRBJ1-2 | TRBV4-1
ASSYGENRGWYEQY | TRBJ2-7 | TRBV6-2/TRBV6-3
ASSPQGNTEAF | TRBJ1-1 | TRBV12-3/TRBV12-4
ASSLPTAGARNEQF | TRBJ2-1 | TRBV3-1/TRBV3-2
ASSRAGGLADTQY | TRBJ2-3 | TRBV5-6
ASSVMVRMNTEAF | TRBJ1-1 | TRBV9
ASSLVFGNQSPLH | TRBJ1-6 | TRBV5-1
ASSVLTGEAF | TRBJ1-1 | TRBV19
ASSESAVPTEAF | TRBJ1-1 | TRBV25-1
ASSLGTANYGYT | TRBJ1-2 | TRBV7-9
ATSRDSSGEQY | TRBJ2-7 | TRBV15
ASSPTGVSYEQY | TRBJ2-7 | TRBV7-2
ASSPNGQGWGYT | TRBJ1-2 | TRBV7-2
ASSMAGGLGETQY | TRBJ2-5 | TRBV19
ASNPGLAGNTIY | TRBJ1-3 | TRBV19